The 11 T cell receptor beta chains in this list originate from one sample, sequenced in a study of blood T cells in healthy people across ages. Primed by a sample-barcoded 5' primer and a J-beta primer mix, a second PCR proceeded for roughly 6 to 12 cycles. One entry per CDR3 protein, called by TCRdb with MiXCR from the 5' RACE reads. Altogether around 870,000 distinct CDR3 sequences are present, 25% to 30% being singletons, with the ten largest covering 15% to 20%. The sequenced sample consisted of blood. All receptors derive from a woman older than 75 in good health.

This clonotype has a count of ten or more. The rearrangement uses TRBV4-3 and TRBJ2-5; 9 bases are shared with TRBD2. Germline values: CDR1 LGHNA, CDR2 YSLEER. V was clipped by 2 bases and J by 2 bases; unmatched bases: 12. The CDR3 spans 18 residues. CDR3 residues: CASSQTFLAGAPQETQYF. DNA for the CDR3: TGCGCCAGCAGCCAAACCTTCTTAGCGGGGGCCCCGCAAGAGACCCAGTACTTC.

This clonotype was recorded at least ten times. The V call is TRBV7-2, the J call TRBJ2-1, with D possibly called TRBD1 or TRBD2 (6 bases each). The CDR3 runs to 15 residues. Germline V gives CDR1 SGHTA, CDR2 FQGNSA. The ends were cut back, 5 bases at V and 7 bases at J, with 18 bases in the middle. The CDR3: CASSRMGHGGNEQFF. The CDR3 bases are TGTGCCAGCAGCAGAATGGGACACGGGGGTAATGAGCAGTTCTTC.

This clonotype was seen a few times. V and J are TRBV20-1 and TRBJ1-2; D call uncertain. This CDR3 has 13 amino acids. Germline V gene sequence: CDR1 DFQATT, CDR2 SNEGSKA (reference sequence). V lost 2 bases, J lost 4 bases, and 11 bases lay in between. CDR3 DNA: TGCAGTGCTAGACCGGACCCTAGCTATGGCTACACCTTC. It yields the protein CSARPDPSYGYTF.

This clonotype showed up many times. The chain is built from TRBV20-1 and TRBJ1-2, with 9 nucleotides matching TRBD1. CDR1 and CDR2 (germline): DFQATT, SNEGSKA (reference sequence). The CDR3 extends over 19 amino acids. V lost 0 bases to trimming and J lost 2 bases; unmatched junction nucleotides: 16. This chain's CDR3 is CSARDSTPFRQGGNYGYTF. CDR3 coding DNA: TGCAGTGCTAGAGATTCTACACCATTTCGACAGGGGGGGAACTATGGCTACACCTTC.

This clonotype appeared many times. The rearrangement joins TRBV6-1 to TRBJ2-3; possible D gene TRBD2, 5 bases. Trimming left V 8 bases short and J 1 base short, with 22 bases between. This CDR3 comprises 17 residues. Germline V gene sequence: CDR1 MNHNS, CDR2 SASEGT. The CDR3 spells CASGPGGLTRGTDTQYF. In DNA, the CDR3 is TGTGCCAGCGGGCCAGGAGGACTGACACGGGGCACAGATACGCAGTATTTT.

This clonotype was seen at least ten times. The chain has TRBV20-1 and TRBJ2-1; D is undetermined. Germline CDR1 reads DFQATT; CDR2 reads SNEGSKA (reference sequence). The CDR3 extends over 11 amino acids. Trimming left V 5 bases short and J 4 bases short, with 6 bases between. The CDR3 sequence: CSAGIYNEQFF. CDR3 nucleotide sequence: TGCAGTGCTGGGATTTACAATGAGCAGTTCTTC.

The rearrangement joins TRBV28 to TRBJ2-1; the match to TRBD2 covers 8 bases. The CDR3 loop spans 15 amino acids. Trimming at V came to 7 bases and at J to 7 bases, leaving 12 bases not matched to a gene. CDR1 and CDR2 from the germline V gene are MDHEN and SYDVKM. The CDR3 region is CASTEPGGLYNEQFF. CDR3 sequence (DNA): TGTGCCAGCACTGAACCGGGGGGGCTGTATAATGAGCAGTTCTTC.

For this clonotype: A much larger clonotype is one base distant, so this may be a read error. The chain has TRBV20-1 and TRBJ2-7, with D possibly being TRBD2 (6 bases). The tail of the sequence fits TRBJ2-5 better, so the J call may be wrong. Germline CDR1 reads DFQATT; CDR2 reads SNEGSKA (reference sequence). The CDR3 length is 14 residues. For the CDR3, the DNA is TGCAGTGCTAGCTGCCCTGGGGGGACGGAGACCCAGTACTTC. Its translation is CSASCPGGTETQYF.

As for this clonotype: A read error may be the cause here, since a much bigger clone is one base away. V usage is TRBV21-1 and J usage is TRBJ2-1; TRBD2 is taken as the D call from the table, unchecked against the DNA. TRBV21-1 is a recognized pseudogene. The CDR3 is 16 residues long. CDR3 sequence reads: CTSSKRTSGGRNEQFF. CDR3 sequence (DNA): TGTACCAGCAGCAAGCGGACTAGCGGGGGTCGGAATGAGCAGTTCTTC.

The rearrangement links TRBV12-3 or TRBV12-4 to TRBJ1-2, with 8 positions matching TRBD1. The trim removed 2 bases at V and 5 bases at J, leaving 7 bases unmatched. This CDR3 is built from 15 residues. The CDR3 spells CASSLLTDRGYGYTF. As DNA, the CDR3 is TGTGCCAGCAGTTTACTGACCGACAGGGGATATGGCTACACCTTC.

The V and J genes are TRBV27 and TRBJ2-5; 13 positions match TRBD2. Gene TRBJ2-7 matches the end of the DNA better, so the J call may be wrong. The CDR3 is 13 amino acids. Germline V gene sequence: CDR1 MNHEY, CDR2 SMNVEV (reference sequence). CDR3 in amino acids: CASGLAGEYEQYF. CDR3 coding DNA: TGTGCCAGTGGACTAGCGGGAGAATACGAGCAGTACTTC.